This is a list of T cell receptor beta chains from one sample in a study of regulatory T cells in long-lasting Graves disease. TCRdb called the multiplex PCR reads again in MiXCR, with one record for every CDR3 protein. The table has around 460,000 distinct CDR3 sequences, around a fifth seen once; the top ten hold 10% to 15%. The sample was peripheral blood mononuclear cells (PBMCs), taken when the disease was refractory, from a patient treated with antithyroid drugs. The receptors were gathered from a female donor with Graves disease. Each CDR3 is given with its conserved first and last residue. Fields, in order: CDR3 protein, CDR3 DNA, clone size, V gene, J gene, D gene. A D gene is named only where the DNA matches it firmly. Clone size is not always given. Where it is, it says once, few, many or a class for expanded clones.

CDR3aa: CASSSQGLEQFF
CDR3nt: TGTGCCAGCAGCTCGCAGGGTCTTGAGCAGTTCTTC
abundance: -
v_gene: TRBV7-2
j_gene: TRBJ2-1
d_gene: -

CDR3aa: CASSNDGSSYNEQFF
CDR3nt: TGTGCCAGCAGCAACGACGGAAGCTCCTACAATGAGCAGTTCTTC
abundance: few
v_gene: TRBV7-2
j_gene: TRBJ2-1
d_gene: -

CDR3aa: CSAIGTSGEPFYEQYF
CDR3nt: TGCAGTGCTATCGGGACTAGCGGGGAACCTTTCTACGAGCAGTACTTC
abundance: many
v_gene: TRBV20-1
j_gene: TRBJ2-7
d_gene: TRBD2

CDR3aa: CASSIGTFYNEQFF
CDR3nt: TGTGCCAGTAGTATTGGGACATTCTACAATGAGCAGTTCTTC
abundance: many
v_gene: TRBV19
j_gene: TRBJ2-1
d_gene: -

CDR3aa: CSAGGTSGRAYEQYF
CDR3nt: TGCAGTGCTGGAGGGACTAGCGGGAGGGCCTACGAGCAGTACTTC
abundance: few
v_gene: TRBV20-1
j_gene: TRBJ2-7
d_gene: TRBD2

CDR3aa: CSAQGPDRVYNEQFF
CDR3nt: TGCAGTGCCCAGGGTCCGGACAGGGTATACAATGAGCAGTTCTTC
abundance: once
v_gene: TRBV20-1
j_gene: TRBJ2-1
d_gene: TRBD1

CDR3aa: CAWSVQGTEAFF
CDR3nt: TGTGCCTGGAGTGTACAGGGAACTGAAGCTTTCTTT
abundance: -
v_gene: TRBV30
j_gene: TRBJ1-1
d_gene: -

CDR3aa: CASSGLSAFSYEQYF
CDR3nt: TGTGCCAGCAGCGGGCTTAGCGCATTCTCCTACGAGCAGTACTTC
abundance: -
v_gene: TRBV7-3
j_gene: TRBJ2-7
d_gene: -

CDR3aa: CASTHRGTQYF
CDR3nt: TGTGCCAGCACTCACAGGGGGACCCAGTACTTC
abundance: many
v_gene: TRBV12-3/TRBV12-4
j_gene: TRBJ2-5
d_gene: TRBD1

CDR3aa: CSVRIGKAQYF
CDR3nt: TGCAGCGTAAGGATCGGGAAGGCCCAGTACTTC
abundance: many
v_gene: TRBV29-1
j_gene: TRBJ2-5
d_gene: -

CDR3aa: CASSPGLRPGELFF
CDR3nt: TGCGCCAGCAGCCCGGGACTGCGGCCCGGGGAGCTGTTTTTT
abundance: -
v_gene: TRBV5-1
j_gene: TRBJ2-2
d_gene: -

CDR3aa: CATIDRTNTGELFF
CDR3nt: TGTGCCACCATAGACAGGACTAACACCGGGGAGCTGTTTTTT
abundance: many
v_gene: TRBV28
j_gene: TRBJ2-2
d_gene: -

CDR3aa: CSARASGRYEQYF
CDR3nt: TGCAGTGCTCGAGCTAGCGGGAGATACGAGCAGTACTTC
abundance: -
v_gene: TRBV20-1
j_gene: TRBJ2-7
d_gene: TRBD2

CDR3aa: CASSTEYTTGEQYF
CDR3nt: TGTGCCAGTAGTACGGAGTATACTACAGGGGAGCAGTACTTC
abundance: few
v_gene: TRBV19
j_gene: TRBJ2-7
d_gene: -

CDR3aa: CASSYSRADYNEQFF
CDR3nt: TGTGCCAGCAGTTATAGCAGGGCGGACTACAATGAGCAGTTCTTC
abundance: -
v_gene: TRBV12-3/TRBV12-4
j_gene: TRBJ2-1
d_gene: -

CDR3aa: CASSKGGTGELFF
CDR3nt: TGTGCCAGCAGTAAGGGAGGCACCGGGGAGCTGTTTTTT
abundance: once
v_gene: TRBV6-1
j_gene: TRBJ2-2
d_gene: -

CDR3aa: CASSLGHRGPSGEQYF
CDR3nt: TGTGCCAGCAGCTTAGGCCACAGGGGCCCCTCGGGGGAGCAGTACTTC
abundance: few
v_gene: TRBV13
j_gene: TRBJ2-7
d_gene: TRBD1

CDR3aa: CAISESTPDTQYF
CDR3nt: TGTGCCATCAGTGAGTCGACTCCAGATACGCAGTATTTT
abundance: few
v_gene: TRBV10-3
j_gene: TRBJ2-3
d_gene: -

CDR3aa: CASSLAGQSNSPLHF
CDR3nt: TGTGCCAGCAGCTTAGCTGGACAGAGTAATTCACCCCTCCACTTT
abundance: many
v_gene: TRBV7-2
j_gene: TRBJ1-6
d_gene: -

CDR3aa: CASRNYRPPYEQYF
CDR3nt: TGTGCCAGCAGGAACTACCGACCCCCCTACGAGCAGTACTTC
abundance: many
v_gene: TRBV28
j_gene: TRBJ2-7
d_gene: -

CDR3aa: CASSQPTGSGHGYTF
CDR3nt: TGCGCCAGCAGCCAACCAACAGGGTCAGGGCACGGCTACACCTTC
abundance: few
v_gene: TRBV4-1
j_gene: TRBJ1-2
d_gene: -

CDR3aa: CASSWRGGNETQYF
CDR3nt: TGTGCCAGCAGCTGGCGGGGGGGCAACGAGACCCAGTACTTC
abundance: many
v_gene: TRBV12-3/TRBV12-4
j_gene: TRBJ2-5
d_gene: TRBD2

CDR3aa: CSASKGQLSNQPQHF
CDR3nt: TGCAGTGCTAGTAAGGGACAGTTAAGCAATCAGCCCCAGCATTTT
abundance: few
v_gene: TRBV20-1
j_gene: TRBJ1-5
d_gene: TRBD1

CDR3aa: CATSGGTEKLFF
CDR3nt: TGTGCCACCTCAGGGGGCACTGAAAAACTGTTTTTT
abundance: -
v_gene: TRBV6-1
j_gene: TRBJ1-4
d_gene: TRBD1

CDR3aa: CASGQGTPPYEQYF
CDR3nt: TGTGCCAGCGGACAGGGGACGCCCCCCTACGAGCAGTACTTC
abundance: many
v_gene: TRBV28
j_gene: TRBJ2-7
d_gene: TRBD1

CDR3aa: CASSPWPDRGTLHEQYF
CDR3nt: TGTGCCAGCAGCCCTTGGCCGGACAGGGGAACACTGCACGAGCAGTACTTC
abundance: -
v_gene: TRBV14
j_gene: TRBJ2-7
d_gene: TRBD1

CDR3aa: CAISDMRGTYNSPLHF
CDR3nt: TGTGCCATCAGTGATATGAGGGGGACCTATAATTCACCCCTCCACTTT
abundance: many
v_gene: TRBV10-3
j_gene: TRBJ1-6
d_gene: -

CDR3aa: CASTFDRYTEAFF
CDR3nt: TGTGCCAGCACCTTTGACAGGTACACTGAAGCTTTCTTT
abundance: -
v_gene: TRBV12-3/TRBV12-4
j_gene: TRBJ1-1
d_gene: -

CDR3aa: CASSLDSGGRSYEQYF
CDR3nt: TGTGCCAGCAGCTTAGATAGCGGGGGGCGCTCCTACGAGCAGTACTTC
abundance: many
v_gene: TRBV7-2
j_gene: TRBJ2-7
d_gene: TRBD2

CDR3aa: CASSHDRGLKNQPQHF
CDR3nt: TGTGCCAGCAGTCATGACAGGGGGCTAAAAAATCAGCCCCAGCATTTT
abundance: -
v_gene: TRBV5-8
j_gene: TRBJ1-5
d_gene: TRBD1

CDR3aa: CSVRGEDEKLFF
CDR3nt: TGCAGCGTAAGAGGGGAGGATGAAAAACTGTTTTTT
abundance: many
v_gene: TRBV29-1
j_gene: TRBJ1-4
d_gene: -

CDR3aa: CASSWDRRNQPQHF
CDR3nt: TGTGCCAGCTCTTGGGACAGAAGAAATCAGCCCCAGCATTTT
abundance: many
v_gene: TRBV6-1
j_gene: TRBJ1-5
d_gene: TRBD1

CDR3aa: CASSPGTRVYTGELFF
CDR3nt: TGTGCCAGCAGTCCCGGGACTAGAGTATACACCGGGGAGCTGTTTTTT
abundance: many
v_gene: TRBV12-3/TRBV12-4
j_gene: TRBJ2-2
d_gene: TRBD2

CDR3aa: CATSGQGAGETQYF
CDR3nt: TGTGCCACCAGTGGACAGGGGGCGGGAGAGACCCAGTACTTC
abundance: -
v_gene: TRBV24-1
j_gene: TRBJ2-5
d_gene: TRBD1

CDR3aa: CSARDGVKATSESSYEQYF
CDR3nt: TGCAGTGCTAGAGATGGGGTGAAGGCAACTTCTGAAAGCTCCTACGAGCAGTACTTC
abundance: few
v_gene: TRBV20-1
j_gene: TRBJ2-7
d_gene: -

CDR3aa: CASSPSGSNQPQHF
CDR3nt: TGTGCCAGTTCCCCAAGCGGTAGCAATCAGCCCCAGCATTTT
abundance: few
v_gene: TRBV6-1
j_gene: TRBJ1-5
d_gene: -

CDR3aa: CASSAGTEPQETQYF
CDR3nt: TGTGCCAGTAGTGCCGGGACGGAGCCCCAAGAGACCCAGTACTTC
abundance: few
v_gene: TRBV19
j_gene: TRBJ2-5
d_gene: -

CDR3aa: CASSLRGRTNQPQHF
CDR3nt: TGTGCCAGCAGCTTGCGTGGTCGTACAAATCAGCCCCAGCATTTT
abundance: -
v_gene: TRBV5-6
j_gene: TRBJ1-5
d_gene: -

CDR3aa: CASSIISRRGYTF
CDR3nt: TGTGCCAGTAGTATAATTAGTCGCAGAGGCTACACCTTC
abundance: -
v_gene: TRBV19
j_gene: TRBJ1-2
d_gene: -

CDR3aa: CASSFSDRVNTEAFF
CDR3nt: TGTGCCAGCAGTTTCTCCGACCGAGTGAACACTGAAGCTTTCTTT
abundance: many
v_gene: TRBV28
j_gene: TRBJ1-1
d_gene: -

CDR3aa: CASSAGTGGSWQPQHF
CDR3nt: TGTGCCAGCAGCGCTGGGACAGGGGGTAGTTGGCAGCCCCAGCATTTT
abundance: -
v_gene: TRBV9
j_gene: TRBJ1-5
d_gene: TRBD1

CDR3aa: CASSFRAGVGEKLFF
CDR3nt: TGTGCCAGCAGCTTCCGGGCGGGGGTTGGTGAAAAACTGTTTTTT
abundance: -
v_gene: TRBV5-6
j_gene: TRBJ1-4
d_gene: -

CDR3aa: CASSLGRWTSGSYEQYF
CDR3nt: TGTGCCAGCAGTTTAGGGAGGTGGACTAGCGGATCCTACGAGCAGTACTTC
abundance: -
v_gene: TRBV28
j_gene: TRBJ2-7
d_gene: TRBD2

CDR3aa: CASSDTSTIYF
CDR3nt: TGCGCCAGCAGCGACACCTCCACCATATATTTT
abundance: -
v_gene: TRBV5-1
j_gene: TRBJ1-3
d_gene: -

CDR3aa: CASSTGEATGNTIYF
CDR3nt: TGTGCCAGTAGCACAGGGGAGGCGACTGGAAACACCATATATTTT
abundance: -
v_gene: TRBV19
j_gene: TRBJ1-3
d_gene: TRBD1

CDR3aa: CSARLGTSGGAEETQYF
CDR3nt: TGCAGTGCTAGGTTGGGGACTAGCGGGGGGGCCGAGGAGACCCAGTACTTC
abundance: few
v_gene: TRBV20-1
j_gene: TRBJ2-5
d_gene: TRBD2

CDR3aa: CATSRDRPVSYEQYF
CDR3nt: TGTGCCACCAGCAGAGATCGTCCGGTCTCCTACGAGCAGTACTTC
abundance: few
v_gene: TRBV15
j_gene: TRBJ2-7
d_gene: -

CDR3aa: CASSSRRLATTGELFF
CDR3nt: TGTGCCAGCAGCTCTAGAAGACTAGCTACCACCGGGGAGCTGTTTTTT
abundance: -
v_gene: TRBV7-8
j_gene: TRBJ2-2
d_gene: TRBD2

CDR3aa: CASSQAQGRSYTF
CDR3nt: TGTGCCAGCAGCCAAGCCCAGGGACGAAGCTACACCTTC
abundance: -
v_gene: TRBV14
j_gene: TRBJ1-2
d_gene: -

CDR3aa: CASSLAQGGTTQYF
CDR3nt: TGTGCCAGCAGCTTGGCACAGGGGGGAACGACCCAGTACTTC
abundance: many
v_gene: TRBV7-2
j_gene: TRBJ2-5
d_gene: TRBD1

CDR3aa: CSVFRGNNYGYTF
CDR3nt: TGCAGCGTGTTTAGGGGCAACAACTATGGCTACACCTTC
abundance: many
v_gene: TRBV29-1
j_gene: TRBJ1-2
d_gene: -

CDR3aa: CSAPRGMEGHEQYF
CDR3nt: TGCAGTGCTCCCCGAGGGATGGAAGGCCACGAGCAGTACTTC
abundance: few
v_gene: TRBV20-1
j_gene: TRBJ2-7
d_gene: -

CDR3aa: CAWAEASKYEQYF
CDR3nt: TGTGCCTGGGCGGAGGCTAGCAAGTACGAGCAGTACTTC
abundance: -
v_gene: TRBV30
j_gene: TRBJ2-7
d_gene: -